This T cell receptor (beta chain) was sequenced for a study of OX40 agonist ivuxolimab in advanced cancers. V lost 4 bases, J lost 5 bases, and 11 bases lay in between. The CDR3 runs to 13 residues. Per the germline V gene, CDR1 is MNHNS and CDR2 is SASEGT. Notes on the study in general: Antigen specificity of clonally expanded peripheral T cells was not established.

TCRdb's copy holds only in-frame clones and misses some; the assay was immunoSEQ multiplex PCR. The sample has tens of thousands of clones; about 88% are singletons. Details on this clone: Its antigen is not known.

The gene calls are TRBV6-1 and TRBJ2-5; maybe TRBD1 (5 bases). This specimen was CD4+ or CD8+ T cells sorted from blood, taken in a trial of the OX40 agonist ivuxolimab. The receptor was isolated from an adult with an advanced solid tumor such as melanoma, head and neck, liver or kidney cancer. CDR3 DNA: TGTGCCAGCAGTGTTTCAGGGTACGAGACCCAGTACTTC. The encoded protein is CASSVSGYETQYF.